Listed here is a single TCR beta chain. Its antigen is not known. This entry is derived from a study of shared clonotypes between healthy human individuals. General study findings and limits: Enrolling few donors narrowed the genetic and exposure-history diversity that was represented.

Generated by immunoSEQ multiplex PCR, the TCRdb table keeps only in-frame clones and is missing some. The profile shows 950,000 to 1,100,000 clones, about 75% of them singletons. Germline loops: CDR1 WSHSY, CDR2 SAAADI. V was clipped by 6 bases and J by 7 bases, with 18 bases between them. CDR3 size: 14 residues. Donors were healthy HIV-negative adults without recently reported acute infections or vaccinations. This TCR derives from a man younger than 35 in good health. The gene calls are TRBV10-2 and TRBJ1-1; maybe TRBD1 (5 bases). Sequences were obtained from memory CD4+ T cells sorted from blood. Subset meaning: CD45RA-negative fraction. Here the CDR3 reads CASRPTQGRDEAFF. The CDR3 DNA reads TGCGCCAGCAGACCAACCCAGGGACGGGATGAAGCTTTCTTT.